The 18 T cell receptor beta chains listed next were all sequenced from one sample in a study of T cell responses to AZD1222 COVID-19 vaccine. Repertoires were generated with immunoSEQ multiplex PCR, while TCRdb's copy carries only in-frame clones and drops some. The profile shows fewer than 200,000 clones, about 90% of them singletons. The sequencing here drew on peripheral blood, taken on day 0 of MenACWY control vaccination. These receptors all stem from an adult in good health.

This chain connects TRBV11-3 to TRBJ1-1; no firm D call. Germline loops: CDR1 SGHNT, CDR2 YENEEA. This CDR3 has 14 residues. The V end was cut by 5 bases, the J end by 4 bases, with 14 bases between. CDR3 bases: TGTGCCAGCAGCCCAGAGGCTCTTTCCACTGAAGCTTTCTTT. Encoded protein: CASSPEALSTEAFF.

The rearrangement uses TRBV4-1 and TRBJ1-5, with D unclear. This CDR3 spans 17 amino acids. V lost 0 bases and J 4 bases, leaving 16 bases between the germline ends. Germline assignment: CDR1 MGHRA and CDR2 YSYEKL. This CDR3 is CASSQDPINMLNQPQHF. The CDR3 nucleotides are TGCGCCAGCAGCCAAGACCCCATTAACATGTTAAATCAGCCCCAGCATTTT.

The genes are TRBV3-1 (or the pseudogene TRBV3-2) and TRBJ1-3, with D hard to call. Trimming removed 1 base from V and 2 bases from J, with 9 bases in between. Germline CDR1 LGHDT, CDR2 YNNKEL (reference sequence). The CDR3 contains 15 residues. CDR3 sequence (DNA): TGTGCCAGCAGCCAAGTTCAGGCGGCTGGAAACACCATATATTTT. This translates into CASSQVQAAGNTIYF.

The rearrangement uses TRBV4-1 and TRBJ1-4, with D hard to call. The V end lost 0 bases, the J end lost 0 bases, and 8 bases lay between the germline ends. Germline-derived CDR1 and CDR2 are MGHRA and YSYEKL. The length of the CDR3 is 16 residues. DNA of the CDR3: TGCGCCAGCAGCCAAGAGCGAAGTGCAACTAATGAAAAACTGTTTTTT. Translating gives CASSQERSATNEKLFF.

V and J are TRBV19 and TRBJ1-2; a weak D match, TRBD1 (5 bases). Trimming shortened V by 3 bases and J by 0 bases, and 11 bases separated the two germline ends. Germline CDR1 and CDR2: LNHDA and SQIVND (reference sequence). This CDR3 is built from 15 residues. The chain's CDR3 is CASSMGRGANYGYTF. The CDR3, as DNA: TGTGCCAGTAGTATGGGTAGGGGAGCTAACTATGGCTACACCTTC.

The rearrangement links TRBV9 to TRBJ1-6; unclear D gene. Germline loops: CDR1 SGDLS, CDR2 YYNGEE. V lost 4 bases and J 8 bases, leaving 13 bases between the germline ends. The CDR3 runs to 14 residues. The CDR3 DNA reads as TGTGCCAGCAGCCTCGACGGGGAAGATTCACCCCTCCACTTT. This gives the protein CASSLDGEDSPLHF. Using reference TRBV9 and TRBJ1-6 for the parts outside the CDR3, the full variable domain is DSGVTQTPKHLITATGQRVTLRCSPRSGDLSVYWYQQSLDQGLQFLIQYYNGEERAKGNILERFSAQQFPDLHSELNLSSLELGDSALYFCASSLDGEDSPLHFGNGTRLTVT.

The chain links TRBV2 to TRBJ2-2; TRBD1 matches 9 bases. V was clipped by 5 bases and J by 5 bases; unmatched bases: 6. The CDR3 has 15 amino acids. CDR1 and CDR2 from the germline V gene are SNHLY and FYNNEI. The CDR3 nucleotides read TGTGCCAGCAGTTCCGGGACAGGGTTAACCGGGGAGCTGTTTTTT. It encodes CASSSGTGLTGELFF. Filled out from reference TRBV2 and TRBJ2-2, the complete variable domain reads EPEVTQTPSHQVTQMGQEVILRCVPISNHLYFYWYRQILGQKVEFLVSFYNNEISEKSEIFDDQFSVERPDGSNFTLKIRSTKLEDSAMYFCASSSGTGLTGELFFGEGSRLTVL.

The rearrangement joins TRBV5-1 to TRBJ1-1; unclear D gene. Germline V lookup: CDR1 SGHRS, CDR2 YFSETQ. The CDR3 sequence is 13 residues long. V was clipped by 5 bases and J by 1 base, with 9 bases between them. CDR3 DNA sequence: TGCGCCAGCAGGGACCCCCCGAACACTGAAGCTTTCTTT. Its translation is CASRDPPNTEAFF.

The rearrangement uses TRBV7-9 and TRBJ2-5; 13 positions agree with TRBD2. CDR1 is SEHNR and CDR2 is FQNEAQ in the germline V gene (reference sequence). The trim removed 4 bases at V and 4 bases at J, leaving 9 bases unmatched. This CDR3 comprises 17 residues. The CDR3 loop reads CASSYTRTSGSRETQYF. CDR3 nucleotides: TGTGCCAGCAGCTACACCCGGACTAGCGGGAGTAGAGAGACCCAGTACTTC.

The chain uses TRBV10-3 and TRBJ2-1; the D is unclear. The germline V and J ends were trimmed by 4 bases and 1 base, with 11 bases remaining between them. Germline V CDR1 and CDR2: ENHRY, SYGVKD. The CDR3 spans 15 residues. The CDR3 reads CAISGIVSSYNEQFF. Here the CDR3 DNA reads TGTGCCATCAGTGGGATCGTTAGTTCCTACAATGAGCAGTTCTTC.

The V and J genes are TRBV5-1 and TRBJ2-1, with D tentatively TRBD2 (5 bases). The ends were cut back, 3 bases at V and 0 bases at J, with 13 bases in the middle. This CDR3 spans 16 amino acids. Germline CDR1 SGHRS, CDR2 YFSETQ. In DNA form, the CDR3 reads TGCGCCAGCAGCTCCGCAACCGGAGGCTCCTACAATGAGCAGTTCTTC. Translating gives CASSSATGGSYNEQFF.

The gene calls are TRBV19 and TRBJ1-5; 8 bases align to TRBD1. Germline V gene lookup returns CDR1 LNHDA and CDR2 SQIVND (reference sequence). The CDR3 has 20 residues. V was pared by 2 bases and J by 1 base, with 16 bases of the junction left unmatched. The CDR3 region is CASSILSTGDVLGSNQPQHF. In DNA, the CDR3 is TGTGCCAGTAGTATACTTTCGACAGGGGATGTGTTAGGAAGCAATCAGCCCCAGCATTTT.

V usage is TRBV11-2 and J usage is TRBJ2-7; D is possibly TRBD2 (5 bases). Trimming took off 4 bases at V and 1 base at J, with 17 bases between the two ends. Germline lookup yields CDR1 SGHAT and CDR2 FQNNGV. The CDR3 is 16 residues long. CDR3 loop: CASSSGFASGSYEQYF. As DNA, the CDR3 is TGTGCCAGCAGCTCCGGCTTTGCGAGCGGTTCCTACGAGCAGTACTTC.

The genes are TRBV7-9 and TRBJ2-1; the match to TRBD1 covers 8 bases. J lost 0 bases, V lost 5 bases, and 6 bases had no gene match. CDR1 and CDR2 from the germline V gene are SEHNR and FQNEAQ (reference sequence). The CDR3 length is 16 residues. In DNA form, the CDR3 reads TGTGCCAGCAGCCCAGGGGGCGAGAGCTCCTACAATGAGCAGTTCTTC. Translated: CASSPGGESSYNEQFF.

This rearrangement joins TRBV28 to TRBJ1-2; TRBD1 is a possible D gene (5 bases). Trimming took off 6 bases at V and 5 bases at J, with 7 bases between the two ends. Germline assignment: CDR1 MDHEN and CDR2 SYDVKM. CDR3 length: 11 residues. CDR3 nucleotide sequence: TGTGCCAGCAGCAGGGAATATGGCTACACCTTC. This translates into CASSREYGYTF.

The chain couples TRBV6-4 to TRBJ2-6, with D perhaps TRBD1 (6 bases). The CDR3 runs 15 residues. Germline assignment: CDR1 MRHNA and CDR2 SNTAGT. The V end was cut by 4 bases, the J end by 4 bases, with 11 bases between. The CDR3 loop reads CASSGGGSGANVLTF. CDR3 bases: TGTGCCAGCAGTGGAGGGGGATCCGGGGCCAACGTCCTGACTTTC.

The chain joins TRBV11-3 to TRBJ2-5, with a weak D call TRBD2 (6 bases). Looked up from germline, CDR1 is SGHNT and CDR2 is YENEEA. The CDR3 has 14 amino acids. V gave up 3 bases and J gave up 5 bases, with 13 bases separating them. CDR3 residues: CASSFLGGGETQYF. In DNA form, the CDR3 reads TGTGCCAGCAGCTTCCTCGGTGGAGGGGAGACCCAGTACTTC.

This rearrangement joins TRBV20-1 to TRBJ2-1; D is perhaps TRBD2 (5 bases). V was shortened by 3 bases and J by 5 bases, with 26 bases between the two germline ends. Looked up from germline, CDR1 is DFQATT and CDR2 is SNEGSKA (reference sequence). There are 18 residues in the CDR3. CDR3 loop: CSASGISRGLAANNEQFF. The DNA for the CDR3 is TGCAGTGCTAGTGGGATATCGAGAGGGCTAGCAGCTAACAATGAGCAGTTCTTC.